Described below is a single TCR beta chain sequence and its context. The ends lost 4 bases at V and 8 bases at J; junction bases unmatched: 8. This CDR3 comprises 16 residues. Germline assignment: CDR1 SGHTA and CDR2 FQGNSA. The data derive from a study of STAT5B mutations in CD4+ large granular lymphocyte leukemia. Assay: immunoSEQ multiplex PCR; the TCRdb copy retains only in-frame clones and omits some. The sample yields about 45,000 clones, 70% to 90% seen once. This chain uses TRBV7-2 with TRBJ2-2; 12 positions agree with TRBD2. This sequence was found in a human donor in good health. Sequenced material: CD4+ T cells from blood buffy coats. CDR3 in amino acids: CASSSRLAGESGELFF. Here the CDR3 DNA reads TGTGCCAGCAGCTCACGACTAGCGGGAGAATCTGGGGAGCTGTTTTTT.